The source of this T cell receptor beta chain is a study of Graves' ophthalmopathy and Graves' hyperthyroidism. Study results and limitations: Discriminating ophthalmopathy from stable hyperthyroidism, a 13-signature model attained a sensitivity of over 85% and a specificity of 80% to 82%. Forecasting of ophthalmopathy progression by the model achieved nearly 71% sensitivity and around 72% specificity. Most expanded thyroid clonotypes above 0.001 frequency also appeared in blood.

PBMCs were isolated from a 10 ml sample of fresh peripheral blood. This clonotype has just a few counts. Its antigen is not identified. Beta-chain TCR CDR3 regions were amplified from RNA transcripts. An opening RT-PCR round employed HTBI primers and preceded a second-round multiplex PCR. TCRdb called the multiplex PCR reads again in MiXCR, with one record for every CDR3 protein. The data show roughly 700,000 distinct CDR3 sequences, with roughly two fifths seen just once and 40% to 55% held by the top ten. Trimming cost V 7 bases and J 5 bases; bases outside gene matches: 9. Germline V CDR1 and CDR2: SNHLY, FYNNEI. The CDR3 has 14 amino acids.

The sequence came from an adult man with Graves' ophthalmopathy. The sample taken for sequencing was peripheral blood. This chain links TRBV2 with TRBJ2-5, with 8 bases fitting TRBD2. CDR3 amino acids: CASTRGRPRETQYF. CDR3 in DNA: TGTGCCAGCACCCGCGGGAGGCCCAGGGAGACCCAGTACTTC.